This TCR beta chain came from a study of T cell clusters in autoimmune cytopenias. TRB was amplified from roughly 270 ng of peripheral blood genomic DNA per sample. Germline CDR1 is SEHNR and CDR2 is FQNEAQ (reference sequence). CDR3 size: 15 residues. Multiplex touch-down PCR amplified TRB using TRB-A and TRB-B pools in one tube. TCRdb reprocessed the multiplex PCR reads and stores each CDR3 protein as one record, lacking DNA. The table lists over 6,000 distinct CDR3 sequences. This sample also belongs to another study, concerning T cell repertoires in aging, cancer and after chemotherapy. That paper notes: Donor ages fell into six groups from 30 or younger up to 70 or older.

The chain employs TRBV7-9 and TRBJ2-3. The origin of this receptor is a human donor in good health. The sequenced sample consisted of peripheral blood. Here the CDR3 reads CASSLESGYTDTQYF.